This is a list of T cell receptor beta chains from one sample in a study of shared clonotypes between healthy human individuals. Clones were read by immunoSEQ multiplex PCR, and TCRdb kept only the in-frame ones, dropping some. Among some 2,100,000 clones listed, approximately 94% were seen once. The material sequenced was naive CD4+ T cells sorted from blood. The receptors here all came from a man younger than 35 in good health. The CDR3 runs from the conserved cysteine through the conserved F or W. The D gene is left open where the match is weak. Size values are once, few and many counts, or a class for expanded clones, and some rows have none.

NA,TRBV10-3,TRBJ2-7,NA,TGTGCCACCGGGACCTCCTACGAGCAGTACTTC,CATGTSYEQYF
NA,TRBV4-1,TRBJ2-7,TRBD2,TGCGCCAGCAGCCAAGGGGCGGGGGGACCCTACGAGCAGTACTTC,CASSQGAGGPYEQYF
NA,TRBV6-5,TRBJ2-1,TRBD1,TGTGCCAGCAGTTACTCGAAGACAGGGGTTTACAATGAGCAGTTCTTC,CASSYSKTGVYNEQFF
NA,TRBV7-2,TRBJ2-7,TRBD2,TGTGCCAGCAGCTTACTTACTAGCGGGGGCTACGAGCAGTACTTC,CASSLLTSGGYEQYF
once,TRBV19,TRBJ2-5,NA,TGTGCCAGTAGTATAGAGCACCAAGAGACCCAGTACTTC,CASSIEHQETQYF
NA,TRBV5-4,TRBJ1-3,NA,TGTGCCAGCAGCTTGGAGCAGGGAGGAAACACCATATATTTT,CASSLEQGGNTIYF
NA,TRBV5-6,TRBJ1-2,NA,TGTGCCAGCAGCAGGGGACAACGAGGCTACACCTTC,CASSRGQRGYTF
NA,TRBV5-6,TRBJ2-5,NA,TGTGCCAGCAGCTTGCAGCGCGAGACCCAGTACTTC,CASSLQRETQYF
once,TRBV29-1,TRBJ2-5,TRBD2,TGCAGCGCACGGGCGCCAAGTGAACTAGCGGGACAAGAGACCCAGTACTTC,CSARAPSELAGQETQYF
NA,TRBV9,TRBJ1-2,NA,TGTGCCAGCAGCGGCCGGGGAAAAGGCTACACCTTC,CASSGRGKGYTF
NA,TRBV2,TRBJ1-1,TRBD1,TGTGCCAGCAGGACGGGACAGAAGAACACTGAAGCTTTCTTT,CASRTGQKNTEAFF
once,TRBV7-6,TRBJ1-3,NA,TGTGCCAGCACCAGGGGCTCTGGAAACACCATATATTTT,CASTRGSGNTIYF
NA,TRBV6-5,TRBJ1-2,NA,TGTGCCAGCAGTTACTCGGGAACGTTGTTCCGGCGGGGCTACACCTTC,CASSYSGTLFRRGYTF
NA,TRBV27,TRBJ2-1,TRBD2,TGTGCCAGCAGTTTCTCGACTAGCGGGGGCGACAATGAGCAGTTCTTC,CASSFSTSGGDNEQFF
NA,TRBV5-1,TRBJ2-6,NA,TGCGCCAGCAGCCCGGAAGTTGGGGCGCGTGGGGCCAACGTCCTGACTTTC,CASSPEVGARGANVLTF
NA,TRBV9,TRBJ1-5,NA,TGTGCCAGCAGGGCGAAAGACAGGAAAAATCAGCCCCAGCATTTT,CASRAKDRKNQPQHF
NA,TRBV4-1,TRBJ2-1,TRBD2,TGCGCCAGCAGCCAAGATGAGCGGGGCCATTGGGATGAGCAGTTCTTC,CASSQDERGHWDEQFF
once,TRBV2,TRBJ1-1,TRBD1,TGTGCCAGCATCTACAGGGGGGAGAACACTGAAGCTTTCTTT,CASIYRGENTEAFF
NA,TRBV27,TRBJ2-2,TRBD2,TGTGCCAGCAGTTTGACGGGACTAGCGGGAGGGAGGACCGGGGAGCTGTTTTTT,CASSLTGLAGGRTGELFF